One sample yielded the 7 T cell receptor beta chains listed below, sequenced in a study of Graves' ophthalmopathy and Graves' hyperthyroidism. Scientists amplified the TCR beta CDR3 regions from RNA transcripts. Second-round multiplex PCR came after a first-round RT-PCR that employed HTBI primers. MiXCR was run by TCRdb on the multiplex PCR reads, yielding one entry per CDR3 protein. The repertoire consists of some 25,000 distinct CDR3 sequences, with nearly 50% occurring once and the leading ten covering 5% to 8.5%. The source material was peripheral blood. The receptors were gathered from an adult woman with stable Graves' hyperthyroidism.

The chain employs TRBV20-1 and TRBJ2-3; 9 bases match TRBD2. Germline lookup yields CDR1 DFQATT and CDR2 SNEGSKA (reference sequence). V lost 7 bases, J lost 3 bases, and 5 bases stayed unmatched. CDR3 length: 13 residues. Here the CDR3 DNA reads TGCAGTGAATCGACTAGCGGTACAGATACGCAGTATTTT. Protein product: CSESTSGTDTQYF.

This sequence joins TRBV20-1 and TRBJ2-2; TRBD2 might be the D (7 bases). The CDR3 sequence is 16 residues long. Germline loops: CDR1 DFQATT, CDR2 SNEGSKA (reference sequence). The ends were cut back, 5 bases at V and 4 bases at J, with 20 bases in the middle. DNA of the CDR3: TGCAGTGCTCCCAGGGGAGGGTTATTGGGCACCGGGGAGCTGTTTTTT. Amino acids: CSAPRGGLLGTGELFF.

With regard to this clonotype: The CDR3 ends on some other residue instead of the conserved phenylalanine or tryptophan, so this is likely a read error. The DNA is omitted, as the CDR3 cannot be located on it reliably, and the CDR3 follows TCRdb's listing. The chain links TRBV9 to TRBJ1-2. The germline gives CDR1 SGDLS, CDR2 YYNGEE. Both ends counted, the CDR3 spans 9 residues. CDR3 loop: CASSYSGGS.

This clonotype was counted many times. The DNA of the CDR3 is TGTGCCAGCAGCCCCCGGAGCGTTAGCACAGATACGCAGTATTTT. It is translated as CASSPRSVSTDTQYF. The chain uses TRBV5-5 and TRBJ2-3, with no clear D. Germline CDR1 is SGHKS and CDR2 is YYEKEE (reference sequence). This CDR3 is 15 amino acids long. The V end lost 4 bases, the J end lost 0 bases, and 12 bases lay between the germline ends. Full variable domain (remainder filled in from reference TRBV5-5 and TRBJ2-3): DAGVTQSPTHLIKTRGQQVTLRCSPISGHKSVSWYQQVLGQGPQFIFQYYEKEERGRGNFPDRFSARQFPNYSSELNVNALLLGDSALYLCASSPRSVSTDTQYFGPGTRLTVL.

The sample holds many counts of this clonotype. A read error may be the cause here, since a much bigger clone is one base away. The DNA of the CDR3 is TGCAGTGCTGGAGCCCCTACAGTCCTCCACCAAGAGACCCAGTACTTC. This codes for CSAGAPTVLHQETQYF. The chain is built from TRBV20-1 and TRBJ2-5, with no clear D. The V gene lost 5 bases and the J gene lost 0 bases, with 19 bases spanning the gap. Germline V CDR1 and CDR2: DFQATT, SNEGSKA (reference sequence). The CDR3 spans 16 residues.

This clonotype was recorded at least ten times. The CDR3 DNA sequence: TGTGCCAGCAGCCCAAGGACCCGGGACGCTCTTTCTGGAAACACCATATATTTT. It codes for CASSPRTRDALSGNTIYF. J is TRBJ1-3 and V is TRBV6-6; D may be TRBD1 (5 bases). V lost 6 bases and J lost 1, with 22 bases in between. CDR1 is MNHNY, CDR2 SVGAGI, per germline (reference sequence). The CDR3 totals 18 residues.

This clonotype came up many times. The rearrangement joins TRBV11-2 to TRBJ2-7; TRBD2 matches at 8 bases. The ends lost 4 bases at V and 6 bases at J; junction bases unmatched: 17. In germline, CDR1 is SGHAT, CDR2 FQNNGV. This CDR3 is built from 17 residues. The CDR3 bases are TGTGCCAGCAGCTACGCCACCACAGGACTAGCAGGAGCCGAGCAGTACTTC. Translated, it gives CASSYATTGLAGAEQYF.